This T cell receptor beta chain derives from a study of cytomegalovirus exposure and HLA in healthy donors. General study findings and limits: The study reported that TCR beta sequences accurately predicted HLA-A and HLA-B alleles in most subjects. Sequencing likely caused a cluster of highly shared sequence variants. Presence/absence comparisons presumed near-even sequencing depth among donors.

To note about this clone: Its specificity is not known.

Vbeta (60) and Jbeta (13) primers were used in the PCR. The data were produced by immunoSEQ multiplex PCR, yet TCRdb's version contains in-frame clones alone and is incomplete. Counted here are fewer than 55,000 clones, around 60% occurring once; the ten biggest clones make up about 11%. Sequenced: PBMCs. The receptor was isolated from a man in his sixties in good health and CMV-seropositive.

CDR3 DNA sequence: TGTGCCAGCAGCCTAGGACTAGCGGGAGGCGGGGAGCAGTACTTC. Protein product: CASSLGLAGGGEQYF. This chain links TRBV7-2 with TRBJ2-5, with 14 bases that match TRBD2. The germline V gene has CDR1 SGHTA and CDR2 FQGNSA. The length of the CDR3 is 15 residues. V lost 5 bases to trimming and J lost 11 bases; unmatched junction nucleotides: 10.